This T cell receptor (beta chain) stems from a study of blood T cell repertoires in COVID-19 (dated by TCRdb to 2020 to 2021). Study-level background: The collaborator samples originated in the United States, Italy and Spain and spanned the acute and convalescent phases of COVID-19. Samples came from the ongoing ImmuneRACE study (first 160 participants) plus 1,254 subjects from 6 global collaborators. Where HLA class I and class II types were available, the types were taken from metadata supplied by the sample provider, not from assay-based typing. The prospective study material was composed of cDNA or gDNA derived from T cells, B-cell-depleted T cells, or PBMCs. The repertoires were released in a freely available public database intended as a resource for research on the immune response to SARS-CoV-2. The dataset comprised deeply sampled blood TCRbeta repertoires from subjects exposed to, actively infected with, or recovered from COVID-19. The sample metadata nearly always contained a de-identified subject ID, COVID-19 status, age in years and sex. The paper's findings and limits, for the study overall: The quantity of clinical and demographic metadata differed by source and by participant and was supplied without curation.

A word on this clone: The clone's antigen remains unknown. No base qualities exist here, and no much larger clone lies one base off it.

The cysteine opens and the phenylalanine closes a CDR3 of 15 amino acids. The CDR3 DNA has 45 bases and is translated from base 1. Reading the germline V gene gives CDR1 SGDLS and CDR2 YYNGEE. V gives up 5 bases and J gives up 5 bases, and the segment between their germline ends measures 14 bases. Each collaborating institution followed its own protocols to collect whole blood in K2EDTA tubes. Collaborator samples were shipped for TCRbeta analysis as frozen whole blood, isolated PBMCs, or DNA extracted from either sample type. TCRbeta CDR3 regions were amplified from genomic DNA by means of the immunoSEQ Assay, a bias-controlled multiplex PCR. As for the original processing: The number of nucleated cells in each sample was estimated by amplification of reference gene primers within the assay. To quantify the absolute abundance of each unique TCRbeta CDR3 rearrangement, sequence reads were collapsed and filtered. For each sample, productive Simpson clonality was calculated by taking the square root of Simpson's diversity index across productive rearrangements. In its TCRdb copy, this immuneACCESS table keeps in-frame sequences only and misses some clones. Where compared with another copy, unresolved V genes explain less than half of these, and the others have no known cause. V and J calls plus clone size are reproduced from that table; the DNA served to infer D and trimming. The table for this sample lists tens of thousands of clones; just over 85% of them were counted only once. Roughly 8.1% of the sample is taken by the ten largest.

The chain joins TRBV9 to TRBJ1-6; 6 matching bases give a weak D call of TRBD1. The specimen sequenced was peripheral blood. The origin of this receptor is a woman in her 70s with acute or convalescent COVID-19. CDR3 reads: CASSGGGHNNSPLHF. The bases read TGTGCCAGCAGTGGGGGGGGCCATAATAATTCACCCCTCCACTTT.